This T cell receptor beta chain came from a study of blood T cell repertoires in COVID-19. The overall study: Samples taken during acute and convalescent COVID-19 were collected in the United States, Italy and Spain.

Original methodology: Nucleated cell number was recorded as an estimate derived from reference gene primer amplification. Profiled with immunoSEQ multiplex PCR; TCRdb holds only in-frame clones, not every one. Clone size and the V and J calls come from that table; the DNA yielded D and trimming. The table lists fewer than 300,000 clones, roughly 84% of them singletons, with about 3% in the top ten. Germline V CDR1 and CDR2: MGHDK, SYGVNS. V shed 1 base and J shed 1 base, with 14 bases lying between them. This CDR3 is 16 amino acids long. The J gene is TRBJ2-7, the V gene TRBV25-1, with D perhaps matching TRBD1 (5 bases). The sequence derives from a woman aged 18-29 years with acute or convalescent COVID-19. Material for sequencing was peripheral blood. DNA of the CDR3: TGTGCCAGCAGTGAATTAGTTACAGGAAATTCCTACGAGCAGTACTTC. Residues: CASSELVTGNSYEQYF.